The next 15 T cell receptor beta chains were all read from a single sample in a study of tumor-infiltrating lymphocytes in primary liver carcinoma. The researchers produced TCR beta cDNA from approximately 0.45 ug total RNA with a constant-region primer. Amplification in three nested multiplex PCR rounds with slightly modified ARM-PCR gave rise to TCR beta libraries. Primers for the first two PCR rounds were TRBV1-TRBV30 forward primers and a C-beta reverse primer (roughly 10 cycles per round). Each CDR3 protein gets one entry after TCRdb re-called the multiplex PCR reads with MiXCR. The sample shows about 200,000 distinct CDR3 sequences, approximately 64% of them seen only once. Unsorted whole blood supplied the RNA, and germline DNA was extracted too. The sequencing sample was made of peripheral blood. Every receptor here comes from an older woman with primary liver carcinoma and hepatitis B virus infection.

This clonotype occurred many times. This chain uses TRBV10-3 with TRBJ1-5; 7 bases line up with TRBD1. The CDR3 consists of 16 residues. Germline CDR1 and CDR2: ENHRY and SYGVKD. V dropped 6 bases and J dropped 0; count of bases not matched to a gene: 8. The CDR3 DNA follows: TGTGCCATCAGCCTAGGGACAGCGGATAGCAATCAGCCCCAGCATTTT. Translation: CAISLGTADSNQPQHF.

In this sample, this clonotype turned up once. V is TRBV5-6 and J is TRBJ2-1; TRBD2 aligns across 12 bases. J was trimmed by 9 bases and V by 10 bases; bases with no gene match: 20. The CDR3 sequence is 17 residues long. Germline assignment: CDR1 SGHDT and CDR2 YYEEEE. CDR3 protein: CACEDASGRADWGEQFF. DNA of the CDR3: TGTGCCTGCGAAGACGCTAGCGGGAGGGCGGATTGGGGTGAGCAGTTCTTC.

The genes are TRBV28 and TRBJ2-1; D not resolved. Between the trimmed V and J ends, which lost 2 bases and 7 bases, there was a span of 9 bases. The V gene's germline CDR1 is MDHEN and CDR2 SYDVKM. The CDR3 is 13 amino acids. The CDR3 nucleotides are TGTGCCAGCAGTTTACTCCGGGTTAATGAGCAGTTCTTC. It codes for CASSLLRVNEQFF.

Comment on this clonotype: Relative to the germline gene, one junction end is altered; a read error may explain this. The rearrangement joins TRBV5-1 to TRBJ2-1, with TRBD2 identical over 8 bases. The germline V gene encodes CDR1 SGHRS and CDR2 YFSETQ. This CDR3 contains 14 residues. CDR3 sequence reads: CASSGTSIYNEQSF. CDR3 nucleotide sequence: TGCGCCAGCAGCGGGACTAGTATATACAATGAGCAGTCCTTC.

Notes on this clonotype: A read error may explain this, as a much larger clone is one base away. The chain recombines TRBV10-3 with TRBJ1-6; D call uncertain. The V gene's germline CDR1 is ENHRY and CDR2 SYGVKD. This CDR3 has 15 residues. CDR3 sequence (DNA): TGTGCCACCAGTGAGGAAGCAACAGCCAATTCACCCCTCCACTTT. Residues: CATSEEATANSPLHF.

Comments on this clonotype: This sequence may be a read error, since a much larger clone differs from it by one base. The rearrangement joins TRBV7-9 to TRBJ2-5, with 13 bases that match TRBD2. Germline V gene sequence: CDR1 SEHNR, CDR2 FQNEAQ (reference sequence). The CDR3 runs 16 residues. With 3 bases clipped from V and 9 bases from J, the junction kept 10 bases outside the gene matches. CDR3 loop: CASSFGLAGDWGAQYF. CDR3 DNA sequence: TGTGCCAGCAGCTTTGGACTAGCGGGAGATTGGGGGGCCCAGTACTTC.

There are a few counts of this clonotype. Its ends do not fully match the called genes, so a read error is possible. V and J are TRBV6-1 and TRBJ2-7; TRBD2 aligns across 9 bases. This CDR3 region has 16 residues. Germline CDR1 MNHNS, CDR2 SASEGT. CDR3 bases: TGTGTCAGCAGTAATTCAGCGCCGGGACTAGCAAACGAGCAGTACTTC. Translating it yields CVSSNSAPGLANEQYF.

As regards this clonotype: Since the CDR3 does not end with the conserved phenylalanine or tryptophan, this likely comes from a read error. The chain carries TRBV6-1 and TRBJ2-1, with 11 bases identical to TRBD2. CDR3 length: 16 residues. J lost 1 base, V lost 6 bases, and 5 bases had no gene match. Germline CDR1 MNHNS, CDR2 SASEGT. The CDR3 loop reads CASRLLAGGSYNEQFV. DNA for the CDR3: TGTGCCAGCAGACTATTAGCGGGAGGGTCCTACAATGAGCAGTTCGTC.

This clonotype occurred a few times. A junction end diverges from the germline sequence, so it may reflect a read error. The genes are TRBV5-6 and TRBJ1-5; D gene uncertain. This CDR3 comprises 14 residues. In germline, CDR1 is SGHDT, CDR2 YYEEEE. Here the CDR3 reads CAGSLGRSNQPQHF. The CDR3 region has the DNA TGTGCCGGCAGCTTGGGCAGGAGCAATCAGCCCCAGCATTTT.

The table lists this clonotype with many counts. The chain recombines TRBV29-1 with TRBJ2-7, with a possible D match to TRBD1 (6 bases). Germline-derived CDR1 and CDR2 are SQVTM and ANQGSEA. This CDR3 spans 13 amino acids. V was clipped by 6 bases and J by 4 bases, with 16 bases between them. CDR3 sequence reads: CSVCTGSPYEQYF. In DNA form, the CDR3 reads TGCAGCGTGTGTACAGGGTCTCCGTACGAGCAGTACTTC.

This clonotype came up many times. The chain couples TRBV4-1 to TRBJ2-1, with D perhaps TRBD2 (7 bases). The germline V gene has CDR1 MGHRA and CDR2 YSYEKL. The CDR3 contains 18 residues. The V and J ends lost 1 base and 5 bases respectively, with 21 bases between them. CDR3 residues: CASSQVLQRGGGHNEQFF. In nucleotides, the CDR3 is TGCGCCAGCAGCCAAGTTCTCCAGCGGGGAGGGGGGCACAATGAGCAGTTCTTC.

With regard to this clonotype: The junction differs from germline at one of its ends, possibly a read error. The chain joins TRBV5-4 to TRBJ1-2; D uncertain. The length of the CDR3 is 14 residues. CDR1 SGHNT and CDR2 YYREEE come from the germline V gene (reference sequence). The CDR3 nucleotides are TGTGCCAGCAACTTGGACCGGGAGGCGCGTGGCTACACCTTC. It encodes CASNLDREARGYTF.

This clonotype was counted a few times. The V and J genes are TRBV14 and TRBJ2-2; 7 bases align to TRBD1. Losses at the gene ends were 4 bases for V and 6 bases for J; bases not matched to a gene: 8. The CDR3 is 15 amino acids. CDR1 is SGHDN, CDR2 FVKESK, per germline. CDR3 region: CASSLQTGSPGELFF. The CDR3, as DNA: TGTGCCAGCAGCCTGCAGACAGGGTCACCCGGGGAGCTGTTTTTT.

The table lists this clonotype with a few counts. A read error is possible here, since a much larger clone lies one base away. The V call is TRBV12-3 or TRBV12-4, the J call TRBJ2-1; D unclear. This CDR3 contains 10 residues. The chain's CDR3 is CAGSPHEQFF. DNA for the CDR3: TGTGCCGGCAGTCCCCATGAGCAGTTCTTC.

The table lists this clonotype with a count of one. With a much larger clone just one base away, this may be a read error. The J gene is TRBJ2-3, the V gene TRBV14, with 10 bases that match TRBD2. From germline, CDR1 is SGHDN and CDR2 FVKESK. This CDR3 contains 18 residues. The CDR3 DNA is TGTGCCAGCAGACAAGAATTTGCGCTAGCGGGAGTTTCAGATACGCAGTATTTT. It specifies CASRQEFALAGVSDTQYF.